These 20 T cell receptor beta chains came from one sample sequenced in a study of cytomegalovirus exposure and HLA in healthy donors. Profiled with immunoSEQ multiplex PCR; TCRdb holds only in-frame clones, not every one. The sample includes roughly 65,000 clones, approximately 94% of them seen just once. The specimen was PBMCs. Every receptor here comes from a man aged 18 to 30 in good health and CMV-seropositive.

The CDR3 bases are TGCGCCAGCAGCTTGGTGACAGGGGGCTCCTACAATGAGCAGTTCTTC. It specifies CASSLVTGGSYNEQFF. This rearrangement joins TRBV5-1 to TRBJ2-1; 9 nucleotides match TRBD1. The germline gives CDR1 SGHRS, CDR2 YFSETQ. CDR3 length: 16 amino acids. J was trimmed by 0 bases and V by 0 bases; bases with no gene match: 1.

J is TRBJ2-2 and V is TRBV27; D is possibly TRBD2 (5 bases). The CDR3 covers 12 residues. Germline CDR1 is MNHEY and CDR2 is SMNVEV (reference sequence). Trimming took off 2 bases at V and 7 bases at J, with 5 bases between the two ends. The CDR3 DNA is TGTGCCAGCAGTTTAGCGGGCGGGGAGCTGTTTTTT. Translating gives CASSLAGGELFF.

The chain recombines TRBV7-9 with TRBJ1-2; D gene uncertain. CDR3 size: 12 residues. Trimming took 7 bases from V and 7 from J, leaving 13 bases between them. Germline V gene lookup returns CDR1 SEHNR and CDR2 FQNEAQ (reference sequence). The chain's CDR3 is CASTYPTSGYTF. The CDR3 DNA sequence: TGTGCCAGCACATACCCGACAAGTGGCTACACCTTC.

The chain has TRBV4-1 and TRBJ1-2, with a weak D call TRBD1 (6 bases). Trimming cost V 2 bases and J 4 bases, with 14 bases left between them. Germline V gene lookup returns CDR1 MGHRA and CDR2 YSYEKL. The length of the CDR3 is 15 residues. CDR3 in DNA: TGCGCCAGCAGCCAAACGGACAGATTAGGCTATGGCTACACCTTC. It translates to CASSQTDRLGYGYTF.

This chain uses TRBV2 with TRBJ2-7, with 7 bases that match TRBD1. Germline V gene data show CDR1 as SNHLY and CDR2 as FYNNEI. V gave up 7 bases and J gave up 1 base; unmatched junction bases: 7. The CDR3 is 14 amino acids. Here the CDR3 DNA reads TGTGCCAGCAAGAGGGGGCTTTCTTCCTACGAGCAGTACTTC. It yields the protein CASKRGLSSYEQYF.

The CDR3 bases are TGCGCCAGCAGCTTGGACGGTGCAGGTTATCGTGCCGGGGAGCTGTTTTTT. Protein sequence: CASSLDGAGYRAGELFF. This chain connects TRBV5-1 to TRBJ2-2, with D unresolved. The germline gives CDR1 SGHRS, CDR2 YFSETQ. CDR3 length equals 17 residues. Trimming stripped 0 bases from V and 6 bases from J, with 18 bases between. The full variable domain, completed using reference TRBV5-1 and TRBJ2-2, is KAGVTQTPRYLIKTRGQQVTLSCSPISGHRSVSWYQQTPGQGLQFLFEYFSETQRNKGNFPGRFSGRQFSNSRSEMNVSTLELGDSALYLCASSLDGAGYRAGELFFGEGSRLTVL.

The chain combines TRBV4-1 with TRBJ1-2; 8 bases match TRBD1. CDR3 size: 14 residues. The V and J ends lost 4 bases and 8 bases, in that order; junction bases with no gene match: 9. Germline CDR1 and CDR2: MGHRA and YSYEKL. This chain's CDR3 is CASSPGQGLRGYTF. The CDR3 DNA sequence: TGCGCCAGCAGCCCCGGACAGGGATTGCGCGGCTACACCTTC.

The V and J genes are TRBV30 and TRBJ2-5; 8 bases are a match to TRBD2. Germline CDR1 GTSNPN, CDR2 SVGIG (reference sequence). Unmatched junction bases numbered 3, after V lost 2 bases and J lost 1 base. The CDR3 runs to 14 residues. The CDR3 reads CAWSSGSIQETQYF. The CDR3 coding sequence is TGTGCCTGGAGTAGCGGGAGTATCCAAGAGACCCAGTACTTC.

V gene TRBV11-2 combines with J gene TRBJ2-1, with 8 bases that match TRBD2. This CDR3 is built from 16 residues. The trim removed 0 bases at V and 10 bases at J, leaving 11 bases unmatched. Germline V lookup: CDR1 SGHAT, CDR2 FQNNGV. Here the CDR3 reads CASSLEGGVAGREQFF. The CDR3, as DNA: TGTGCCAGCAGCTTAGAGGGCGGGGTAGCGGGAAGAGAGCAGTTCTTC.

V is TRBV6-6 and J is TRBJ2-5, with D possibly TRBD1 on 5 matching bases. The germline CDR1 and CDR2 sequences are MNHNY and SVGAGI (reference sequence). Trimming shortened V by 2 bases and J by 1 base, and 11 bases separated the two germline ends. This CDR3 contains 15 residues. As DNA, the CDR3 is TGTGCCAGCAGTTACCGCCAGGGCCTCCAAGAGACCCAGTACTTC. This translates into CASSYRQGLQETQYF.

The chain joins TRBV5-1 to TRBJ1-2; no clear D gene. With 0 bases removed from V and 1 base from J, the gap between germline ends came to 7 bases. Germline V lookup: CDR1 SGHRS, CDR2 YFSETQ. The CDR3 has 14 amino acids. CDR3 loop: CASSLEQINYGYTF. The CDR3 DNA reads TGCGCCAGCAGCTTGGAACAGATTAACTATGGCTACACCTTC.

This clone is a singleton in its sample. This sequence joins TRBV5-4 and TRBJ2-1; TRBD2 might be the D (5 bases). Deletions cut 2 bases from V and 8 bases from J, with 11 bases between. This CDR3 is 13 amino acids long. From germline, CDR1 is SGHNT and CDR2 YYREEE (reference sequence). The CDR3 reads CASSFYSADEQFF. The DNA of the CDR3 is TGTGCCAGCAGCTTTTATAGCGCGGATGAGCAGTTCTTC.

CDR3 nucleotides: TGTGCCAGCAGCTATTCAGGGGGCGGCACCGGGGAGCTGTTTTTT. It encodes CASSYSGGGTGELFF. The chain couples TRBV5-6 to TRBJ2-2; 8 bases are a match to TRBD1. CDR3 length: 15 residues. CDR1 and CDR2 from the germline V gene are SGHDT and YYEEEE. The junction had 5 bases not matched to a gene; V was cut back by 3 bases and J by 4 bases.

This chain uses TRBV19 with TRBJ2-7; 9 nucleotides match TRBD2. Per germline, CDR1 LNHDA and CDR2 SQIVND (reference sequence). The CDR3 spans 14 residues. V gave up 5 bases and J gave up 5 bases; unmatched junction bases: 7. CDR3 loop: CASSPGLARHEQYF. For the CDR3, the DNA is TGTGCCAGTAGTCCGGGACTAGCCAGGCACGAGCAGTACTTC.

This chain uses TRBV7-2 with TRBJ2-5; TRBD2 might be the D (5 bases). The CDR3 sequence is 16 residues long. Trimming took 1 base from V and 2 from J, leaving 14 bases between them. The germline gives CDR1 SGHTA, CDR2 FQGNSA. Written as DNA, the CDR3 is TGTGCCAGCAGCTTAGGGTTCACGAGGGAGCAAGAGACCCAGTACTTC. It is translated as CASSLGFTREQETQYF.

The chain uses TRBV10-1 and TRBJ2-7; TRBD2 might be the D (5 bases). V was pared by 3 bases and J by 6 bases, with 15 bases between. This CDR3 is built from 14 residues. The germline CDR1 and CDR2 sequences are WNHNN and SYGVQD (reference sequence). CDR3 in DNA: TGCGCCAGCAGTGAAAGCAGGCTAGGACTCGAGCAGTACTTC. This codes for CASSESRLGLEQYF.

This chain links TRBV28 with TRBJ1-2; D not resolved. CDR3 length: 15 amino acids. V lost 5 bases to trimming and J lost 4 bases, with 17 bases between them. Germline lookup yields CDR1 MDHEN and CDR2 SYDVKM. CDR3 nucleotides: TGTGCCAGCAGTGGAATCCGGGGAGCCCTCTATGGCTACACCTTC. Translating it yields CASSGIRGALYGYTF.

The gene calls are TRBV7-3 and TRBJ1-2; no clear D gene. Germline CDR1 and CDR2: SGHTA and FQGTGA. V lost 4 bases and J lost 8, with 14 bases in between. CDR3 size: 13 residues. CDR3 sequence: CASSSEGLEGYTF. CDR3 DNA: TGTGCCAGCAGCTCTGAGGGTCTTGAGGGCTACACCTTC.

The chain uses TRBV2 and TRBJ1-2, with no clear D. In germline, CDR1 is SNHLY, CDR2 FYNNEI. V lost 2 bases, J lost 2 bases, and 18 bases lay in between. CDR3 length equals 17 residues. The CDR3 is CASSETSTGSSNYGYTF. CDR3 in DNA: TGTGCCAGCAGTGAAACGTCGACGGGGAGTTCCAACTATGGCTACACCTTC.

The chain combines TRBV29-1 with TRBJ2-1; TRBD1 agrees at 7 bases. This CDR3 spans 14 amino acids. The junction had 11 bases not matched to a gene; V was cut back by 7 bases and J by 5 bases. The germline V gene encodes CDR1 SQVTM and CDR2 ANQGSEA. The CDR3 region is CSAGQAVRDNEQFF. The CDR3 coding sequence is TGCAGCGCTGGACAGGCCGTTCGGGACAATGAGCAGTTCTTC.